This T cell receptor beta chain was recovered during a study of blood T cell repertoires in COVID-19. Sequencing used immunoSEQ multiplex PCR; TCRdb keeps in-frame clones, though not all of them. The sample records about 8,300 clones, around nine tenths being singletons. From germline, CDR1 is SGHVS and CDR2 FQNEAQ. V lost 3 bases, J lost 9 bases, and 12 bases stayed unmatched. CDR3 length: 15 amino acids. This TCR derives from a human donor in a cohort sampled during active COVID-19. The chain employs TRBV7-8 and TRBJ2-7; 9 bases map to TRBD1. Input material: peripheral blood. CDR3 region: CASSFVPRDRVGQYF. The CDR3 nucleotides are TGTGCCAGCAGCTTCGTCCCCCGGGACAGGGTAGGGCAGTACTTC.